A selection of T cell receptor beta chains follows, all from one sample in a study of a mutant IDH1 vaccine in newly diagnosed glioma. The protocol was immunoSEQ multiplex PCR, while the TCRdb copy is restricted to in-frame clones and leaves out a portion. The sample gives over 45,000 clones, roughly 80% of which show up once; around 5% is in the top ten. No antigen has been assigned to these receptors. The sample here was PBMCs, taken from a glioma patient whose treatment included an IDH1 peptide vaccine. The receptors derive from a man aged 50-59 years with glioma. CDR3s include the opening cysteine and the closing phenylalanine or tryptophan. D genes are given only for firm matches. The size entry is marked missing in some rows and otherwise reads once, few, many or a size class.

clone size: once; V gene: TRBV5-1; J gene: TRBJ2-1; D gene: TRBD2; CDR3 protein: CASSVAGEFEQFF; CDR3 DNA: TGCGCCAGCTCGGTAGCGGGGGAATTTGAGCAGTTCTTC
clone size: few; V gene: TRBV27; J gene: TRBJ1-6; D gene: NA; CDR3 protein: CASTRRDTYNSPLHF; CDR3 DNA: TGTGCCAGCACCCGACGGGACACCTATAATTCACCCCTCCACTTT
clone size: NA; V gene: TRBV4-2; J gene: TRBJ2-1; D gene: NA; CDR3 protein: CASSQEGKGYNEQFF; CDR3 DNA: TGTGCCAGCAGCCAAGAAGGAAAGGGATACAATGAGCAGTTCTTC
clone size: NA; V gene: TRBV5-1; J gene: TRBJ2-1; D gene: NA; CDR3 protein: CASSLGGVWDLSSYNEQFF; CDR3 DNA: TGCGCCAGCAGCTTAGGGGGGGTTTGGGACCTTAGCTCCTACAATGAGCAGTTCTTC
clone size: NA; V gene: TRBV10-3; J gene: TRBJ2-3; D gene: TRBD2; CDR3 protein: CAISESGGRADTQYF; CDR3 DNA: TGTGCCATCAGTGAGTCGGGCGGGAGGGCAGATACGCAGTATTTT
clone size: NA; V gene: TRBV5-8; J gene: TRBJ1-5; D gene: NA; CDR3 protein: CASSRGEEPQHF; CDR3 DNA: TGTGCCAGCAGCAGGGGAGAGGAGCCCCAGCATTTT
clone size: once; V gene: TRBV19; J gene: TRBJ1-5; D gene: TRBD1; CDR3 protein: CASRPTGGNQPQHF; CDR3 DNA: TGTGCCAGTAGGCCTACAGGGGGCAATCAGCCCCAGCATTTT
clone size: NA; V gene: TRBV6-5; J gene: TRBJ2-3; D gene: NA; CDR3 protein: CASSEGGDTQYF; CDR3 DNA: TGTGCCAGCAGCGAGGGGGGGGATACGCAGTATTTT
clone size: NA; V gene: TRBV2; J gene: TRBJ1-1; D gene: NA; CDR3 protein: CASSEERRVNTEAFF; CDR3 DNA: TGTGCCAGCAGTGAAGAGAGAAGAGTGAACACTGAAGCTTTCTTT
clone size: few; V gene: TRBV5-4; J gene: TRBJ1-1; D gene: NA; CDR3 protein: CASREGVNTEAFF; CDR3 DNA: TGTGCCAGCAGAGAGGGGGTGAACACTGAAGCTTTCTTT